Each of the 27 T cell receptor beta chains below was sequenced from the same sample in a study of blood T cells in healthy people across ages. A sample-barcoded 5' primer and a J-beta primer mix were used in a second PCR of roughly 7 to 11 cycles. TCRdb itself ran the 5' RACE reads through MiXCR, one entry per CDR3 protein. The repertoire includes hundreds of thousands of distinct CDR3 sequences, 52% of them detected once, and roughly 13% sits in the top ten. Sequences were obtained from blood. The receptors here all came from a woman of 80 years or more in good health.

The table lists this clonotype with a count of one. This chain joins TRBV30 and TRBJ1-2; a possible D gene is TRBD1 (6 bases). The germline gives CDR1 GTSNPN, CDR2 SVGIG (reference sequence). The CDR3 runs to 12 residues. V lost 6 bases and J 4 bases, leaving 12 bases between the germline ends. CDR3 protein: CACQGSRYGYTF. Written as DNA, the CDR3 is TGTGCCTGCCAGGGGTCCCGCTATGGCTACACCTTC.

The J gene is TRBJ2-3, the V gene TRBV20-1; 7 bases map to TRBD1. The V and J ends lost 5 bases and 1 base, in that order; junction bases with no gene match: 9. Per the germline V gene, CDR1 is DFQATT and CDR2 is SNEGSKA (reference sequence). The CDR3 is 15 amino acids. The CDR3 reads CSAFLRTGGTDTQYF. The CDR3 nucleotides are TGCAGTGCTTTCCTTAGGACAGGCGGCACAGATACGCAGTATTTT.

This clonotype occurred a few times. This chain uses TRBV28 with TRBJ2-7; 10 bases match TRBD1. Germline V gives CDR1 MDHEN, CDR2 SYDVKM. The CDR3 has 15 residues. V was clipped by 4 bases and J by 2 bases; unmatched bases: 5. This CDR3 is CASSSGQGPPYEQYF. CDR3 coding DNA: TGTGCCAGCAGTTCGGGACAGGGGCCACCCTACGAGCAGTACTTC.

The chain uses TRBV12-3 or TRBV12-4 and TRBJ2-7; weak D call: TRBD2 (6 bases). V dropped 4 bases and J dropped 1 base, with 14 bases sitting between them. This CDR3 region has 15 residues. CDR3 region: CASSYGGIGSYEQYF. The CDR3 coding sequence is TGTGCCAGCAGTTATGGGGGGATTGGGTCCTACGAGCAGTACTTC.

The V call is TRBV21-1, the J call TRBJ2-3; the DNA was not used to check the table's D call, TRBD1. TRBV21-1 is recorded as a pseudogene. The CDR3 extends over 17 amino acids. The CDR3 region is CASSKLGWGHYTDTQYF. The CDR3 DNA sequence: TGTGCCAGCAGCAAATTGGGGTGGGGACACTACACAGATACGCAGTATTTT.

CDR3 sequence reads: CASSLAGTRSSYEQYF. CDR3 nucleotide sequence: TGTGCCAGCAGCTTAGCCGGGACGCGCAGCTCCTACGAGCAGTACTTC. This chain uses TRBV7-2 with TRBJ2-7; either TRBD1 or TRBD2 may supply D (5 bases each). In germline, CDR1 is SGHTA, CDR2 FQGNSA. V lost 0 bases to trimming and J lost 0 bases, with 12 bases between them. The CDR3 is 16 residues long.

The CDR3 here is CASSVLGRNGYTF. The CDR3, as DNA: TGTGCCAGCAGTGTGTTGGGAAGGAATGGCTACACCTTC. This chain links TRBV27 with TRBJ1-2; D gene unclear. The V gene lost 5 bases and the J gene lost 6 bases, with 13 bases spanning the gap. CDR3 length: 13 residues. The germline gives CDR1 MNHEY, CDR2 SMNVEV (reference sequence).

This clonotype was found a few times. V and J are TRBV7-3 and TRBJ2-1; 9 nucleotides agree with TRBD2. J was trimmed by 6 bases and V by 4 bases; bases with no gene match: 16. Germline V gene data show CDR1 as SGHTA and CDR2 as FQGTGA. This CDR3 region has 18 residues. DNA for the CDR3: TGTGCCAGCAGCTCGAAGCCCGGGGGCGGGGGGGCGTTCAATGAGCAGTTCTTC. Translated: CASSSKPGGGGAFNEQFF. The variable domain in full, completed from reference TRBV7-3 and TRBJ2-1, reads GAGVSQTPSNKVTEKGKYVELRCDPISGHTALYWYRQSLGQGPEFLIYFQGTGAADDSGLPNDRFFAVRPEGSVSTLKIQRTERGDSAVYLCASSSKPGGGGAFNEQFFGPGTRLTVL.

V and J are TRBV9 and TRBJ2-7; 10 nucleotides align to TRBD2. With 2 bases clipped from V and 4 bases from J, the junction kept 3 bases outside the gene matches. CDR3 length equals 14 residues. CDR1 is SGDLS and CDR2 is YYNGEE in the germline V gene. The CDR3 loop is CASSVSLAGYEQYF. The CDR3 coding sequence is TGTGCCAGCAGCGTCTCACTAGCGGGATACGAGCAGTACTTC.

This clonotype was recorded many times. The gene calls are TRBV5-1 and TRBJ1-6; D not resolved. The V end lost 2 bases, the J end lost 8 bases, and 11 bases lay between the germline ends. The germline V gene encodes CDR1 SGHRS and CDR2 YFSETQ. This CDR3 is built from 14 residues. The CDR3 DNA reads TGCGCCAGCAGCTTCGCAGGAAACGATTCACCCCTCCACTTT. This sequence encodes CASSFAGNDSPLHF. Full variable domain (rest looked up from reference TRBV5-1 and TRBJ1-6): KAGVTQTPRYLIKTRGQQVTLSCSPISGHRSVSWYQQTPGQGLQFLFEYFSETQRNKGNFPGRFSGRQFSNSRSEMNVSTLELGDSALYLCASSFAGNDSPLHFGNGTRLTVT.

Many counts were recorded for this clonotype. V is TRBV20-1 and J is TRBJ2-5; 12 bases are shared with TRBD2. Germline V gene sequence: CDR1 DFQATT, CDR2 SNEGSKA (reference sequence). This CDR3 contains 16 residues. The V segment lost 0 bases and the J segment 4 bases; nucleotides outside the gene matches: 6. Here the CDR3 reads CSARDWTSGVRETQYF. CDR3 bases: TGCAGTGCTAGAGATTGGACTAGCGGGGTTCGAGAGACCCAGTACTTC.

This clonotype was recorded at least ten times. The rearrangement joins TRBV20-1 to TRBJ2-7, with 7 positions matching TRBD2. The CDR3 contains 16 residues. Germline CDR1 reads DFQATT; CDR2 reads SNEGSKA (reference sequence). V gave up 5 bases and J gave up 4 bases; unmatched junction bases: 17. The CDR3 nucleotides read TGCAGTGCTCGGGGGGTAATACGACCCGAACGGTACGAGCAGTACTTC. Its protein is CSARGVIRPERYEQYF.

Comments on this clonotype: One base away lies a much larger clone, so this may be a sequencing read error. CDR3 residues: CTSSQGSDRENSPLHF. CDR3 DNA: TGTACCAGCAGCCAAGGGTCGGACAGAGAAAATTCACCCCTCCACTTT. The chain uses TRBV4-2 and TRBJ1-6, with TRBD1 as a possible D gene (6 bases). There are 16 residues in the CDR3. Germline loops: CDR1 LGHNA, CDR2 YNFKEQ.

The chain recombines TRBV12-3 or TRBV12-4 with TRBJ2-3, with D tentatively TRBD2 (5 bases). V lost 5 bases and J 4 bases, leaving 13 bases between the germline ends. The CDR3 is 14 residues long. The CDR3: CASSPNTRSDTQYF. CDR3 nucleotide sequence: TGTGCCAGCAGTCCAAATACTAGGTCAGATACGCAGTATTTT.

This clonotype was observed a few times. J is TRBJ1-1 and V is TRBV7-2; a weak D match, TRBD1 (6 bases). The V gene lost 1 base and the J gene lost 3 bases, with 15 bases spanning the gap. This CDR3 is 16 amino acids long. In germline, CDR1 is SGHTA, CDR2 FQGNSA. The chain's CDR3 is CASSLVGGGSYTEAFF. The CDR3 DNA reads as TGTGCCAGCAGCTTAGTGGGGGGGGGCAGCTACACTGAAGCTTTCTTT.

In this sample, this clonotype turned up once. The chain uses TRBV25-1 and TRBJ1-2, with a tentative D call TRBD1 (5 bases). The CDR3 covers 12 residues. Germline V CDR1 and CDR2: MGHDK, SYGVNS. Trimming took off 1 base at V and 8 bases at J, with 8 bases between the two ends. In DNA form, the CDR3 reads TGTGCCAGCAGTGAATCAGGGCTCGGCTACACCTTC. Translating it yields CASSESGLGYTF.

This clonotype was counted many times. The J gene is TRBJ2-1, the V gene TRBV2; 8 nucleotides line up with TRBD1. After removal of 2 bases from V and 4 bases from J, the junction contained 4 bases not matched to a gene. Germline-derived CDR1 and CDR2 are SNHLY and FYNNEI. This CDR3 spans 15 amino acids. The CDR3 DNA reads TGTGCCAGCAGTGAATTGGGGACAGGTTACAATGAGCAGTTCTTC. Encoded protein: CASSELGTGYNEQFF.

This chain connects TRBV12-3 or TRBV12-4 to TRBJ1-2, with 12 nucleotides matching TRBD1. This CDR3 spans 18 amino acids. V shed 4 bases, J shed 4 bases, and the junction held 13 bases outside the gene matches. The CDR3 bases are TGTGCCAGCAGTTATGCCGGGACAGGGGGCCCCAATGGCTATGGCTACACCTTC. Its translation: CASSYAGTGGPNGYGYTF.

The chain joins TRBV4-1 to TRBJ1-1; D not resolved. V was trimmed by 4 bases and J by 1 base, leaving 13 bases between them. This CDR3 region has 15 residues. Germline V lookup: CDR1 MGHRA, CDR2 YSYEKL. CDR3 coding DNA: TGCGCCAGCAGCCTTGGGATAATCGCGAACACTGAAGCTTTCTTT. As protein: CASSLGIIANTEAFF.

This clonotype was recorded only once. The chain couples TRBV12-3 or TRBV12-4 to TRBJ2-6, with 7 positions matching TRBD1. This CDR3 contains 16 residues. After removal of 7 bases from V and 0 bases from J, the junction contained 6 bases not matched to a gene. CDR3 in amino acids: CASMGQILSGANVLTF. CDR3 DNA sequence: TGTGCCAGCATGGGACAGATACTCTCTGGGGCCAACGTCCTGACTTTC.

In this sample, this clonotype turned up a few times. CDR3 region: CASSPPAGTDTQYF. In nucleotides, the CDR3 is TGTGCCAGCAGCCCCCCAGCGGGCACAGATACGCAGTATTTT. The rearrangement joins TRBV5-6 to TRBJ2-3, with D perhaps TRBD2 (5 bases). Germline assignment: CDR1 SGHDT and CDR2 YYEEEE. This CDR3 spans 14 amino acids. V lost 4 bases, J lost 1 base, and 10 bases lay in between.

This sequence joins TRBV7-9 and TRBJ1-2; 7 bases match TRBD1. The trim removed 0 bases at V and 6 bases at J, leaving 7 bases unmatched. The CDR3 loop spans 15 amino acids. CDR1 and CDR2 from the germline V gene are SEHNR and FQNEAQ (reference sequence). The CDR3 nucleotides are TGTGCCAGCAGCTTAGCACAGGGGAGGTCGGATGGCTACACCTTC. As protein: CASSLAQGRSDGYTF.

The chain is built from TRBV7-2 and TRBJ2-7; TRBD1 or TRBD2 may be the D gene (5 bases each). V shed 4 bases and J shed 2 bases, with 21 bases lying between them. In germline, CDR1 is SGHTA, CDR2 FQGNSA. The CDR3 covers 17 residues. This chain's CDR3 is CASSSPTTGRGPYEQYF. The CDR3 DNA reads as TGTGCCAGCAGCTCACCGACTACGGGCCGGGGACCCTACGAGCAGTACTTC.

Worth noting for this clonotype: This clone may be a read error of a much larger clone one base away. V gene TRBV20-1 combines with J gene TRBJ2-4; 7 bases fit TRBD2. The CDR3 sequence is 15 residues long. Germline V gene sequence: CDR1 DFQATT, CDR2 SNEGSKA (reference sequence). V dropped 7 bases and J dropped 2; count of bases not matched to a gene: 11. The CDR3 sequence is CSVPPEGLTKNIQYF. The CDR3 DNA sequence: TGCAGTGTCCCACCGGAGGGACTAACCAAAAACATTCAGTACTTC.

Here the CDR3 reads CASSRQVPAGQGETQYF. CDR3 coding DNA: TGCGCCAGCAGCCGACAAGTTCCCGCAGGGCAAGGAGAGACCCAGTACTTC. This chain connects TRBV4-3 to TRBJ2-5, with D possibly matching TRBD1 (5 bases). This CDR3 comprises 17 residues. Germline V lookup: CDR1 LGHNA, CDR2 YSLEER. V lost 4 bases, J lost 4 bases, and 22 bases lay in between.

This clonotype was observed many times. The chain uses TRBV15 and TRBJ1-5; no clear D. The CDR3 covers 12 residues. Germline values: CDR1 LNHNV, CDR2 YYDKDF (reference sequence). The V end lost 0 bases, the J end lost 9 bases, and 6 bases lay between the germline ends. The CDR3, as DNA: TGTGCCACCAGCAGAGATGCGCGGCCCCAGCATTTT. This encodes CATSRDARPQHF.

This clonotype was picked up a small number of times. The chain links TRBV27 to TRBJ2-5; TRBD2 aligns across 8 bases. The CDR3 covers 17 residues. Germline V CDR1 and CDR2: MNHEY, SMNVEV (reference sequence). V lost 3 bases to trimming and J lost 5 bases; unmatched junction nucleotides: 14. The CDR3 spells CASSFVGKSGSYETQYF. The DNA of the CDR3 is TGTGCCAGCAGTTTCGTTGGAAAGAGCGGGAGCTATGAGACCCAGTACTTC.